This T cell receptor beta chain was captured by sequencing in a study of PD-1 blockade in classical Hodgkin lymphoma. CDR1 is SQVTM and CDR2 is ANQGSEA in the germline V gene. The ends were cut back, 5 bases at V and 6 bases at J, with 16 bases in the middle. The CDR3 sequence is 13 residues long. Study results and caveats: Patients newly diagnosed and complete responders had comparable baseline diversity. Some patients started nivolumab under 1 year after ASCT, and they were excluded. Before treatment, TCR diversity in newly diagnosed patients was reportedly lower than in healthy donors.

The table came from immunoSEQ multiplex PCR; TCRdb's copy has only in-frame clones and leaves some out. The data show 20,000 or so clones, about 85% seen once. Notes on this clone: Antigen: not known.

Each and every patient relapsed after autologous stem cell transplantation, and patients got differing brentuximab vedotin exposure. The clonotype originates from a human donor with classical Hodgkin lymphoma. This sequence joins TRBV29-1 and TRBJ1-1, with D possibly being TRBD1 (6 bases). Here the sequenced sample was peripheral blood mononuclear cells (PBMCs), taken before the second cycle of nivolumab. The CDR3 is CSVRAGDGAEAFF. In nucleotides, the CDR3 is TGCAGCGTTCGCGCAGGGGATGGGGCTGAAGCTTTCTTT.